At least ten counts were recorded for the clone carrying this T cell receptor (beta chain). The antigen remains undetermined. This sample is drawn from a study of glioma-infiltrating T cells. Whole-study results and caveats: Only very few CDR3 sequences appeared in both tissue and blood. Non-neoplastic patients had below-expected tissue-blood divergence, while all gliomas exceeded expectation.

CDR1 and CDR2 from the germline V gene are MDHEN and SYDVKM. There are 12 residues in the CDR3. The V end was cut by 3 bases, the J end by 6 bases, with 6 bases between. TCR alpha and beta CDR3 regions were amplified from RNA using iRepertoire nested multiplex PCR. For one-step reverse transcription and amplification, about 85-400 ng of tissue mRNA or PBMC total RNA was used. TCRdb passed the multiplex PCR reads through MiXCR, listing each CDR3 protein once. The sample has over 140,000 distinct CDR3 sequences, around 40% seen once. Material for sequencing was glioma tissue, nonneoplastic brain tissue, or PBMCs (not recorded which). This receptor was taken from a human donor with low-grade glioma or glioblastoma, undergoing nonglioma brain surgery, or in good health (not recorded which). The V call is TRBV28, the J call TRBJ2-1; D unresolved. In nucleotides, the CDR3 is TGTGCCAGCAGTTTTAGCCCCAATGAGCAGTTCTTC. Its protein is CASSFSPNEQFF.